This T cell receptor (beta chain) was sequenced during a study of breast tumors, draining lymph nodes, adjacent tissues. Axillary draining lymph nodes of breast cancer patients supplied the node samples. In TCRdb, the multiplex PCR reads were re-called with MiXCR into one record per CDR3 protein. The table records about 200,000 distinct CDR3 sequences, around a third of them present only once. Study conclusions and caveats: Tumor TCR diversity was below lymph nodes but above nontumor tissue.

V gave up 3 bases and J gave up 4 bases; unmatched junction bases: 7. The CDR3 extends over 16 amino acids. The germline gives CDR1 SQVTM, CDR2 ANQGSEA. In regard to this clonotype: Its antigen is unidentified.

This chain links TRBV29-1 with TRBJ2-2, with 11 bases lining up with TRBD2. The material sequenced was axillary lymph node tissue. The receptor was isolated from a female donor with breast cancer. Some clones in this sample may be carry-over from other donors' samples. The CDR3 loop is CSVDRGTSGPTGELFF. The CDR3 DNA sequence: TGCAGCGTTGACAGAGGGACTAGCGGCCCCACCGGGGAGCTGTTTTTT.